Following are 15 T cell receptor beta chains from one sample sequenced in a study of regulatory T cells in long-lasting Graves disease. Time point indicated: newly diagnosed GD, antithyroid drugs for less than 3 months. PBMC RNA served as the TCR library source. Building of the TCR beta libraries involved iRepertoire HTBI primers and Arm-PCR of CDR3 regions. TCRdb recomputed calls from the multiplex PCR reads with MiXCR, one row per CDR3 protein. The table records some 500,000 distinct CDR3 sequences, 15% to 20% of them present only once. These data also featured in a second study, about T cells in Graves' hyperthyroidism and ophthalmopathy.

The sequences come from peripheral blood mononuclear cells (PBMCs), collected at new diagnosis, from a patient treated with antithyroid drugs. The origin of the receptors is a woman aged 35-60 years with Graves disease.

This clonotype has a count of ten or more. The chain has TRBV12-3 or TRBV12-4 and TRBJ1-2, with TRBD1 as a possible D gene (5 bases). The CDR3 consists of 13 residues. V lost 3 bases, J lost 5 bases, and 10 bases lay in between. The CDR3 spells CASSFDSRYGYTF. CDR3 DNA sequence: TGTGCCAGCAGTTTTGACAGCCGATATGGCTACACCTTC.

Concerning this clonotype: A junction boundary mismatches the germline segment, possibly from a read error. The chain couples TRBV6-2 or TRBV6-3 to TRBJ2-3, with D possibly TRBD2 on 6 matching bases. CDR1 and CDR2 from the germline V gene are MNHEY and SVGEGT. CDR3 length equals 13 residues. The CDR3: CASSRGVTDMQYF. For the CDR3, the DNA is TGTGCCAGCAGCCGCGGGGTCACAGATATGCAGTATTTT.

This clonotype was seen a few times. The genes are TRBV19 and TRBJ1-3; weak D call: TRBD1 (5 bases). Germline CDR1 and CDR2: LNHDA and SQIVND (reference sequence). The length of the CDR3 is 15 residues. Trimming pared 3 bases from V and 0 bases from J, leaving 9 bases between. CDR3 residues: CASSITDSSGNTIYF. The CDR3 coding sequence is TGTGCCAGTAGTATTACCGACAGCTCTGGAAACACCATATATTTT.

The rearrangement links TRBV2 to TRBJ1-6; D is unresolved. This CDR3 has 14 residues. The ends were cut back, 4 bases at V and 5 bases at J, with 9 bases in the middle. Germline CDR1 reads SNHLY; CDR2 reads FYNNEI. CDR3 in amino acids: CASSGSSNNSPLHF. For the CDR3, the DNA is TGTGCCAGCAGTGGGAGTTCCAATAATTCACCCCTCCACTTT. Variable domain in full (rest from reference TRBV2 and TRBJ1-6): EPEVTQTPSHQVTQMGQEVILRCVPISNHLYFYWYRQILGQKVEFLVSFYNNEISEKSEIFDDQFSVERPDGSNFTLKIRSTKLEDSAMYFCASSGSSNNSPLHFGNGTRLTVT.

CDR3 sequence: CASSPNPRSGNMNTEAFF. The CDR3 region has the DNA TGTGCCAGCAGCCCAAATCCCCGCTCTGGGAACATGAACACTGAAGCTTTCTTT. The chain joins TRBV6-1 to TRBJ1-1, with D hard to call. The V gene lost 6 bases and the J gene lost 0 bases, with 23 bases spanning the gap. The CDR3 runs 18 residues. The germline V gene has CDR1 MNHNS and CDR2 SASEGT.

The V gene is TRBV7-9, the J gene TRBJ1-2; weak D call: TRBD1 (5 bases). The V gene's germline CDR1 is SEHNR and CDR2 FQNEAQ (reference sequence). The germline V and J ends were trimmed by 5 bases and 4 bases, with 14 bases remaining between them. This CDR3 contains 14 residues. In DNA form, the CDR3 reads TGTGCCAGCAGCCCCTCTTGGGGGGGCTATGGCTACACCTTC. It is translated as CASSPSWGGYGYTF.

The J gene is TRBJ2-3, the V gene TRBV6-2 or TRBV6-3, with 10 bases identical to TRBD2. Looked up from germline, CDR1 is MNHEY and CDR2 is SVGEGT. The CDR3 length is 19 residues. V was pared by 0 bases and J by 5 bases, with 14 bases of the junction left unmatched. CDR3: CASSYSSGGTAFPEDTQYF. The CDR3 DNA sequence: TGTGCCAGCAGTTACTCTAGCGGGGGGACCGCCTTCCCAGAAGATACGCAGTATTTT.

In this sample, this clonotype turned up many times. V and J are TRBV18 and TRBJ1-2; D gene unclear. Trimming removed 3 bases at V and 5 bases at J, with 13 bases between. Germline values: CDR1 KGHSH, CDR2 LQKENI. The CDR3 length is 14 residues. This CDR3 is CASSPGPAQYGYTF. CDR3 coding DNA: TGTGCCAGCTCACCTGGGCCAGCTCAATATGGCTACACCTTC.

This clonotype appeared many times. A much larger clone differs from this one at a single base, so this may be a read error. The chain uses TRBV7-6 and TRBJ1-1, with D possibly matching TRBD1 (5 bases). Trimming took 0 bases from V and 4 from J, leaving 6 bases between them. This CDR3 comprises 13 residues. The germline gives CDR1 SGHVS, CDR2 FNYEAQ. CDR3 residues: CASSLAGTTEAFF. The CDR3 coding sequence is TGTGCCAGCAGCTTAGCGGGGACCACTGAAGCTTTCTTT.

V gene TRBV11-2 combines with J gene TRBJ2-7; 7 bases fit TRBD1. CDR1 and CDR2 from the germline V gene are SGHAT and FQNNGV. CDR3 length: 16 residues. V lost 5 bases, J lost 2 bases, and 12 bases stayed unmatched. The CDR3 spells CASSQDLGTVPYEQYF. CDR3 DNA: TGTGCCAGCAGCCAAGATCTTGGGACAGTCCCCTACGAGCAGTACTTC.

Many counts were recorded for this clonotype. V usage is TRBV12-3 or TRBV12-4 and J usage is TRBJ1-6, with 7 bases identical to TRBD1. The V gene end was trimmed by 7 bases and the J gene end by 2 bases; junction bases not matched to a gene: 17. This CDR3 has 19 amino acids. The CDR3 reads CASKQTGRGLRAYNSPLHF. The CDR3 nucleotides are TGTGCCAGCAAACAGACAGGGAGGGGGCTTAGGGCCTATAATTCACCCCTCCACTTT.

This clonotype has just a few counts. This chain connects TRBV6-1 to TRBJ1-2; D uncertain. This CDR3 is built from 15 residues. Germline-derived CDR1 and CDR2 are MNHNS and SASEGT. V shed 4 bases and J shed 3 bases, with 15 bases lying between them. CDR3 nucleotide sequence: TGTGCCAGCAGTGCGCCGGGCCTTTTGTACTATGGCTACACCTTC. The encoded protein is CASSAPGLLYYGYTF.

The rearrangement links TRBV19 to TRBJ2-7, with 9 positions matching TRBD1. V trimming: 4 bases; J trimming: 4 bases; junction bases outside the gene matches: 5. Germline V gives CDR1 LNHDA, CDR2 SQIVND (reference sequence). This CDR3 comprises 14 residues. The CDR3 sequence is CASSTRQGDYEQYF. CDR3 in DNA: TGTGCCAGTAGTACCCGACAGGGGGATTACGAGCAGTACTTC.

This clonotype appeared many times. This sequence joins TRBV12-3 or TRBV12-4 and TRBJ2-3, with 8 nucleotides matching TRBD2. The CDR3 runs to 16 residues. J was trimmed by 5 bases and V by 2 bases; bases with no gene match: 9. The CDR3 is CASSLMAGGYLDTQYF. The CDR3 DNA reads TGTGCCAGCAGTTTAATGGCGGGGGGTTACTTAGATACGCAGTATTTT.

Ten or more counts support this clonotype. CDR3 bases: TGTGCCAGCAGTTACTCGAGGCCGGGGGCGGGCACTGAAGCTTTCTTT. Residues: CASSYSRPGAGTEAFF. The chain joins TRBV6-2 or TRBV6-3 to TRBJ1-1; D perhaps matches TRBD1 (6 bases). Germline V CDR1 and CDR2: MNHEY, SVGEGT. The CDR3 has 16 residues. Trimming pared 0 bases from V and 4 bases from J, leaving 15 bases between.